This T cell receptor beta chain was captured by sequencing in a study of T-cell memory formation after mild COVID-19. Study-level information: Among the donors, TCR clusters were largely specific to each donor.

This clonotype was recorded at least ten times. Antigen specificity is unknown. 5'RACE with constant-segment primers yielded barcoded, UMI-tagged TCR alpha and TCR beta cDNA libraries. TCRdb re-derived calls from the 5' RACE reads in MiXCR, one entry per CDR3 protein. The sample has 150,000 to 200,000 distinct CDR3 sequences; 11% are singletons. Findings and caveats of the study: Detection of some responders pre-infection suggested pre-existing cross-reactive memory T cells participated. Later expanders leaned CD4+, whereas day 15 to 85 contracting clones were balanced CD4/CD8.

V trimming: 1 base; J trimming: 2 bases; junction bases outside the gene matches: 2. Germline-derived CDR1 and CDR2 are SGHRS and YFSETQ. This CDR3 spans 15 amino acids. This clonotype was sampled from a man between 18 and 35 years old who had mild COVID-19 (a few samples of this study predate the infection). Cell type and time point are not known. Sequencing input: PBMCs or a T cell subset sorted from them (not recorded which). The chain links TRBV5-1 to TRBJ2-5; TRBD2 matches at 10 bases. CDR3 DNA: TGCGCCAGCAGCTTGACTAGCGGGGCACAAGAGACCCAGTACTTC. Translated: CASSLTSGAQETQYF.